Sequencing of this T cell receptor beta chain was carried out in a study of CD8 T cells in Susac syndrome. CD8+ and CD4+ T cells taken from blood had their TCR beta sequenced. The authors negatively isolated CD8+ and CD4+ T cells and FACS-enriched TEMRA cells. Random hexamers primed reverse transcription of roughly 0.5 to 1 ug RNA. TCRdb processed the immunoSEQ multiplex PCR reads anew with MiXCR; each CDR3 protein has one entry. This table holds under 200,000 distinct CDR3 sequences, roughly 96% found once. V was pared by 4 bases and J by 5 bases, with 15 bases between. Germline assignment: CDR1 SGHRS and CDR2 YFSETQ. This CDR3 has 14 residues. Study conclusions and caveats: As the study acknowledged, the number of individuals who were part of its TCR sequencing and HLA analysis was relatively small.

Notes on this clonotype: What it binds is not known.

Sequencing was done on a sample of CD4+ T cells from PBMCs. The sequence derives from a human donor in good health. The V and J genes are TRBV5-1 and TRBJ2-5; D is perhaps TRBD1 or TRBD2 (5 bases each). CDR3 sequence: CASSQATGQETQYF. The CDR3 region has the DNA TGCGCCAGCAGCCAAGCTACGGGGCAGGAGACCCAGTACTTC.